This record looks at one T cell receptor beta chain sequence and its context. The antigen remains undetermined. The data originate from a study of T-cell memory formation after mild COVID-19. Study context: TCR clusters were largely donor specific. Study-level results: Clones that got smaller from day 15 to 85 had even CD4/CD8, while clones growing later tipped toward CD4+. Mostly located in CM and EM were contracting CD4+ clones, with contracting CD8+ clones located in EMRA.

The TCR alpha and TCR beta cDNA libraries, bearing sample barcodes and UMIs, were generated by 5'RACE using constant-segment primers. TCRdb independently ran MiXCR on the 5' RACE reads; one entry per CDR3 protein. The sample records fewer than 400,000 distinct CDR3 sequences, about 16% being singletons. Trimming cost V 3 bases and J 4 bases, with 18 bases left between them. The CDR3 is 16 residues long. Germline V gene lookup returns CDR1 MNHNS and CDR2 SASEGT. The TCR sequence derives from a man younger than 35 who had mild COVID-19 (a few samples of this study predate the infection). Cell type and time point are not known. Sequenced: PBMCs or a T cell subset sorted from them (not recorded which). The rearrangement links TRBV6-1 to TRBJ2-5; tentative D call: TRBD1 (5 bases). In DNA, the CDR3 is TGTGCCAGCAGTGAGTTAGGGGCAGGCATTGGAGAGACCCAGTACTTC. Protein: CASSELGAGIGETQYF.